These 13 T cell receptor beta chains were all obtained from the same sample, sequenced in a study of T cells in pancreatic ductal adenocarcinoma. Some clones are missing from TCRdb's copy, which holds only in-frame ones; the method was immunoSEQ multiplex PCR. The sample holds about 16,000 clones, more than 70% seen once. The selected patients with pancreatic ductal adenocarcinoma had surgery but no neoadjuvant therapy. The sample consisted of PBMCs. The receptors derive from a human donor with pancreatic ductal adenocarcinoma.

The chain carries TRBV10-3 and TRBJ2-1; 10 bases agree with TRBD1. Looked up from germline, CDR1 is ENHRY and CDR2 is SYGVKD. V trimming: 1 base; J trimming: 6 bases; junction bases outside the gene matches: 6. The length of the CDR3 is 16 residues. The CDR3 nucleotides are TGTGCCATCAGTGAGTTTGGGACAGGGGTTCGCAATGAGCAGTTCTTC. Protein: CAISEFGTGVRNEQFF.

This chain uses TRBV19 with TRBJ1-5; D not resolved. Germline-derived CDR1 and CDR2 are LNHDA and SQIVND (reference sequence). Between the trimmed V and J ends, which lost 1 base and 1 base, there was a span of 11 bases. The CDR3 contains 16 residues. CDR3 residues: CASSIVRSDSNQPQHF. The CDR3 DNA reads as TGTGCCAGTAGTATAGTGAGGTCCGACAGCAATCAGCCCCAGCATTTT.

The chain uses TRBV5-5 and TRBJ2-3, with TRBD2 identical over 11 bases. There are 16 residues in the CDR3. Germline CDR1 and CDR2: SGHKS and YYEKEE (reference sequence). Trimming cost V 5 bases and J 0 bases; bases outside gene matches: 5. The CDR3 is CASSSRLAGSTDTQYF. The CDR3 DNA sequence: TGTGCCAGCAGTTCCCGACTAGCGGGAAGCACAGATACGCAGTATTTT.

This chain connects TRBV2 to TRBJ1-1; no reliable D call. The CDR3 extends over 13 amino acids. V lost 7 bases, J lost 3 bases, and 12 bases lay in between. Germline V gene lookup returns CDR1 SNHLY and CDR2 FYNNEI. The CDR3 loop reads CASTPNGDTEAFF. The CDR3 region has the DNA TGTGCCAGCACTCCCAATGGAGACACTGAAGCTTTCTTT.

The J gene is TRBJ2-5, the V gene TRBV6-5; 7 bases match TRBD2. The CDR3 extends over 14 amino acids. CDR1 MNHEY and CDR2 SVGAGI come from the germline V gene. Trimming at V came to 6 bases and at J to 1 base, leaving 5 bases not matched to a gene. The CDR3: CASRTSWGQETQYF. The CDR3 region has the DNA TGTGCCAGCAGGACTAGCTGGGGCCAAGAGACCCAGTACTTC.

The rearrangement joins TRBV5-1 to TRBJ1-1; possible D gene TRBD1, 5 bases. The ends were cut back, 0 bases at V and 2 bases at J, with 11 bases in the middle. CDR3 length equals 15 residues. Germline V lookup: CDR1 SGHRS, CDR2 YFSETQ. CDR3 bases: TGCGCCAGCAGCTTGGTTGACAGAGGAAACACTGAAGCTTTCTTT. It specifies CASSLVDRGNTEAFF.

The chain links TRBV27 to TRBJ2-5, with 11 bases lining up with TRBD1. The germline gives CDR1 MNHEY, CDR2 SMNVEV (reference sequence). The CDR3 extends over 14 amino acids. V shed 7 bases, J shed 5 bases, and the junction held 6 bases outside the gene matches. The CDR3 loop is CASTRTGGMETQYF. The CDR3, as DNA: TGTGCCAGCACCCGGACAGGGGGCATGGAGACCCAGTACTTC.

The chain recombines TRBV28 with TRBJ2-3; D is undetermined. V was pared by 5 bases and J by 0 bases, with 9 bases between. Germline V gene data show CDR1 as MDHEN and CDR2 as SYDVKM. CDR3 length: 14 amino acids. CDR3 DNA sequence: TGTGCCAGCAGTAAGACTCCCAGCACAGATACGCAGTATTTT. This sequence encodes CASSKTPSTDTQYF.

The chain recombines TRBV28 with TRBJ1-1; TRBD1 agrees at 10 bases. V shed 1 base, J shed 6 bases, and the junction held 11 bases outside the gene matches. This CDR3 has 17 residues. CDR1 and CDR2 (germline): MDHEN, SYDVKM. The CDR3 loop is CASSLLGGGQGSAEAFF. The DNA of the CDR3 is TGTGCCAGCAGTTTATTAGGGGGGGGACAGGGGAGCGCTGAAGCTTTCTTT. The full variable domain, its missing parts supplied by reference TRBV28 and TRBJ1-1, is DVKVTQSSRYLVKRTGEKVFLECVQDMDHENMFWYRQDPGLGLRLIYFSYDVKMKEKGDIPEGYSVSREKKERFSLILESASTNQTSMYLCASSLLGGGQGSAEAFFGQGTRLTVV.

The chain joins TRBV21-1 to TRBJ1-4. TRBV21-1 is a pseudogene segment. There are 20 residues in the CDR3. CDR3 DNA: TGTGCCAGCAGCAAAGCGCTAGAAGTACGGTCGGGGGGAACTAATGAAAAACTGTTTTTT. Protein product: CASSKALEVRSGGTNEKLFF.

The V and J genes are TRBV7-2 and TRBJ2-7; D gene ambiguous. Trimming pared 1 base from V and 2 bases from J, leaving 12 bases between. CDR1 and CDR2 (germline): SGHTA, FQGNSA. The CDR3 sequence is 15 residues long. The CDR3 loop is CASSLESRKTYEQYF. CDR3 nucleotides: TGTGCCAGCAGCTTAGAATCCAGAAAAACCTACGAGCAGTACTTC.

Note on this clone: At one boundary the junction diverges from the germline segment, which might be a read error. The chain links TRBV6-4 to TRBJ2-3; 12 bases match TRBD2. The CDR3 spans 15 residues. Germline V gives CDR1 MRHNA, CDR2 SNTAGT. DNA for the CDR3: TGTGCCAGCAGCGACTCAACTAGCGGGGGGGATACGCAGTATTTT. It is translated as CASSDSTSGGDTQYF.

The V call is TRBV9, the J call TRBJ2-5; 11 nucleotides match TRBD2. V shed 2 bases, J shed 7 bases, and the junction held 7 bases outside the gene matches. The CDR3 length is 15 residues. The germline V gene encodes CDR1 SGDLS and CDR2 YYNGEE. CDR3 in amino acids: CASSVGSGGVGTQYF. As DNA, the CDR3 is TGTGCCAGCAGCGTTGGTAGCGGGGGGGTGGGGACCCAGTACTTC.